The 29 T cell receptor beta chains given below trace back to one sample, sequenced in a study of CD8 T cells in Susac syndrome. It was with random hexamers that 0.5 to 1 ug RNA was reverse transcribed. TCRdb reprocessed the immunoSEQ multiplex PCR reads with MiXCR, giving one entry per CDR3 protein. Here the sample spans 150,000 or so distinct CDR3 sequences, roughly 94% being singletons. The sequenced material came from CD4+ T cells from PBMCs. The receptor source for this set is a human donor with Susac syndrome.

The chain couples TRBV29-1 to TRBJ2-3, with no clear D. This CDR3 contains 15 residues. The germline CDR1 and CDR2 sequences are SQVTM and ANQGSEA. Trimming left V 4 bases short and J 0 bases short, with 14 bases between. CDR3 residues: CSVVLGAGSTDTQYF. The CDR3, as DNA: TGCAGCGTTGTTCTCGGAGCAGGTAGCACAGATACGCAGTATTTT.

The V gene is TRBV9, the J gene TRBJ2-3, with TRBD2 matching over 8 bases. Germline V gene data show CDR1 as SGDLS and CDR2 as YYNGEE. V shed 3 bases, J shed 5 bases, and the junction held 8 bases outside the gene matches. The CDR3 is made up of 15 amino acids. Here the CDR3 reads CASSGSGRAVDTQYF. In nucleotides, the CDR3 is TGTGCCAGCAGCGGATCCGGGAGGGCCGTAGATACGCAGTATTTT. The full variable domain, with the rest looked up from reference TRBV9 and TRBJ2-3, is DSGVTQTPKHLITATGQRVTLRCSPRSGDLSVYWYQQSLDQGLQFLIQYYNGEERAKGNILERFSAQQFPDLHSELNLSSLELGDSALYFCASSGSGRAVDTQYFGPGTRLTVL.

J is TRBJ2-1 and V is TRBV29-1, with D perhaps assigned TRBD1 or TRBD2 (5 bases each). The CDR3 spans 12 residues. V lost 1 base, J lost 8 bases, and 9 bases lay in between. Germline lookup yields CDR1 SQVTM and CDR2 ANQGSEA. The CDR3 DNA reads as TGCAGCGTTGAAGTATCGGGGCATGAGCAGTTCTTC. This codes for CSVEVSGHEQFF.

The V gene is TRBV9, the J gene TRBJ2-7; maybe TRBD1 (6 bases). V was shortened by 0 bases and J by 2 bases, with 12 bases between the two germline ends. CDR1 and CDR2 from the germline V gene are SGDLS and YYNGEE. This CDR3 has 15 amino acids. CDR3 residues: CASSVALDSTYEQYF. The CDR3 bases are TGTGCCAGCAGCGTAGCCCTGGACAGCACCTACGAGCAGTACTTC. Full variable domain (outside the CDR3, taken from reference TRBV9 and TRBJ2-7): DSGVTQTPKHLITATGQRVTLRCSPRSGDLSVYWYQQSLDQGLQFLIQYYNGEERAKGNILERFSAQQFPDLHSELNLSSLELGDSALYFCASSVALDSTYEQYFGPGTRLTVT.

The chain carries TRBV15 and TRBJ2-5; D may be TRBD1 (5 bases). Trimming pared 5 bases from V and 3 bases from J, leaving 7 bases between. The CDR3 totals 12 residues. Germline V gene data show CDR1 as LNHNV and CDR2 as YYDKDF (reference sequence). This CDR3 is CATSEGEETQYF. In DNA, the CDR3 is TGTGCCACCAGCGAAGGGGAAGAGACCCAGTACTTC. Full variable domain (missing parts from reference TRBV15 and TRBJ2-5): DAMVIQNPRYQVTQFGKPVTLSCSQTLNHNVMYWYQQKSSQAPKLLFHYYDKDFNNEADTPDNFQSRRPNTSFCFLDIRSPGLGDTAMYLCATSEGEETQYFGPGTRLLVL.

The chain employs TRBV6-2 or TRBV6-3 and TRBJ2-7; tentative D call: TRBD2 (5 bases). Trimming stripped 4 bases from V and 3 bases from J, with 13 bases between. The CDR3 loop spans 14 amino acids. Germline CDR1 MNHEY, CDR2 SVGEGT. CDR3 DNA: TGTGCCAGCAGTTCGACGCGGGTCCTCTACGAGCAGTACTTC. It encodes CASSSTRVLYEQYF.

In nucleotides, the CDR3 is TGCGCCAGCAGCATGACTAGCGGGGGGGCAAATGAGCAGTTCTTC. Its translation is CASSMTSGGANEQFF. The chain carries TRBV5-1 and TRBJ2-1, with 14 bases fitting TRBD2. This CDR3 has 15 residues. Germline loops: CDR1 SGHRS, CDR2 YFSETQ. V lost 4 bases and J lost 7; bases outside the gene matches: 4. Full variable domain (rest looked up from reference TRBV5-1 and TRBJ2-1): KAGVTQTPRYLIKTRGQQVTLSCSPISGHRSVSWYQQTPGQGLQFLFEYFSETQRNKGNFPGRFSGRQFSNSRSEMNVSTLELGDSALYLCASSMTSGGANEQFFGPGTRLTVL.

The chain is built from TRBV27 and TRBJ1-1; D not resolved. Germline-derived CDR1 and CDR2 are MNHEY and SMNVEV (reference sequence). With 4 bases removed from V and 1 base from J, the gap between germline ends came to 10 bases. The CDR3 is 14 residues long. CDR3 in DNA: TGTGCCAGCAGTTACTCCAATTCGAACACTGAAGCTTTCTTT. Translation gives CASSYSNSNTEAFF.

The chain carries TRBV12-3 or TRBV12-4 and TRBJ2-7; D call uncertain. With 5 bases removed from V and 3 bases from J, the gap between germline ends came to 14 bases. This CDR3 has 14 amino acids. In DNA form, the CDR3 reads TGTGCCAGCAGTGTGTACCCGTCTGACTACGAGCAGTACTTC. Translated, it gives CASSVYPSDYEQYF.

Worth noting for this clonotype: One junction end disagrees with the germline gene, perhaps due to a read error. The chain combines TRBV7-7 with TRBJ2-3; the D gene could be TRBD1 or TRBD2 (5 bases each). CDR1 is SSHAT, CDR2 FNYEAQ, per germline (reference sequence). This CDR3 contains 13 residues. CDR3 in amino acids: CASSQTRDGWQYF. The CDR3 region has the DNA TGTGCTAGCAGCCAGACCCGGGACGGGTGGCAGTATTTT.

DNA for the CDR3: TGTGCCAGCAGCGGACTTGCAGAGACCCAGTACTTC. It encodes CASSGLAETQYF. This chain links TRBV9 with TRBJ2-5; D is ambiguous. Trimming stripped 3 bases from V and 4 bases from J, with 7 bases between. Germline V gene sequence: CDR1 SGDLS, CDR2 YYNGEE. This CDR3 is built from 12 residues.

V gene TRBV20-1 combines with J gene TRBJ2-7, with TRBD1 identical over 10 bases. CDR3 length: 14 residues. The ends lost 3 bases at V and 5 bases at J; junction bases unmatched: 7. CDR1 DFQATT and CDR2 SNEGSKA come from the germline V gene (reference sequence). This CDR3 reads CSASQGGQGNEQYF. The CDR3 region has the DNA TGCAGTGCTAGTCAAGGGGGACAGGGGAACGAGCAGTACTTC.

The CDR3 nucleotides read TGTGCCAGCAGGGGACAGTACGGCCTGGACGGGGAGCTGTTTTTT. Its protein product is CASRGQYGLDGELFF. The chain joins TRBV12-3 or TRBV12-4 to TRBJ2-2, with TRBD1 identical over 7 bases. The CDR3 has 15 residues. J lost 7 bases, V lost 6 bases, and 11 bases had no gene match.

This clonotype was counted a few times. This chain joins TRBV27 and TRBJ1-5; TRBD1 matches 7 bases. Per germline, CDR1 MNHEY and CDR2 SMNVEV (reference sequence). V was clipped by 4 bases and J by 7 bases; unmatched bases: 4. This CDR3 has 13 amino acids. CDR3 loop: CASSSQGRQPQHF. DNA for the CDR3: TGTGCCAGCAGTTCACAGGGGCGGCAGCCCCAGCATTTT.

This clonotype was recorded only once. V and J are TRBV18 and TRBJ2-1; D is ambiguous. Trimming cost V 6 bases and J 3 bases, with 6 bases left between them. Germline values: CDR1 KGHSH, CDR2 LQKENI. The CDR3 loop spans 12 amino acids. The CDR3 loop is CASSGDYNEQFF. The CDR3 DNA reads TGTGCCAGCTCTGGGGACTACAATGAGCAGTTCTTC.

This chain joins TRBV2 and TRBJ2-3; D remains unclear. The germline gives CDR1 SNHLY, CDR2 FYNNEI. The CDR3 is 12 amino acids. The ends were cut back, 7 bases at V and 2 bases at J, with 7 bases in the middle. The CDR3 protein is CASKQTTDTQYF. The CDR3 DNA is TGTGCCAGCAAGCAAACCACAGATACGCAGTATTTT.

V gene TRBV3-1 combines with J gene TRBJ2-5; 7 positions match TRBD1. Unmatched junction bases numbered 14, after V lost 4 bases and J lost 0 bases. This CDR3 is built from 18 residues. Germline CDR1 LGHDT, CDR2 YNNKEL (reference sequence). This CDR3 is CASSPRQGFGLYQETQYF. Written as DNA, the CDR3 is TGTGCCAGCAGCCCTAGACAGGGATTTGGGTTGTACCAAGAGACCCAGTACTTC.

A single count supports this clonotype. The chain carries TRBV7-2 and TRBJ2-3; D may be TRBD1 or TRBD2 (5 bases each). CDR1 SGHTA and CDR2 FQGNSA come from the germline V gene. CDR3 length: 15 residues. V was shortened by 1 base and J by 0 bases, with 8 bases between the two germline ends. CDR3 sequence (DNA): TGTGCCAGCAGCTTAGGGGACCATAGCACAGATACGCAGTATTTT. This translates into CASSLGDHSTDTQYF.

This chain connects TRBV29-1 to TRBJ2-3, with 11 bases identical to TRBD2. CDR3 length equals 15 residues. Germline lookup yields CDR1 SQVTM and CDR2 ANQGSEA. Trimming removed 7 bases from V and 1 base from J; junction bases left unmatched: 7. The CDR3 spells CSAPTSGIGTDTQYF. In DNA, the CDR3 is TGCAGCGCCCCGACTAGCGGGATTGGCACAGATACGCAGTATTTT.

V and J are TRBV20-1 and TRBJ2-1; no firm D call. The V end was cut by 3 bases, the J end by 6 bases, with 15 bases between. The CDR3 runs 14 residues. Germline CDR1 is DFQATT and CDR2 is SNEGSKA (reference sequence). The CDR3: CSASSRGRGNEQFF. As DNA, the CDR3 is TGCAGTGCTAGTTCAAGAGGTCGAGGCAATGAGCAGTTCTTC.

The DNA for the CDR3 is TGTGCCAGCTCATCGGGACTAGTCATCTCTGGGGCCAACGTCCTGACTTTC. Residues: CASSSGLVISGANVLTF. The chain combines TRBV18 with TRBJ2-6, with 8 bases aligning to TRBD2. The CDR3 is made up of 17 amino acids. The germline CDR1 and CDR2 sequences are KGHSH and LQKENI. Trimming removed 5 bases from V and 0 bases from J; junction bases left unmatched: 6.

The V and J genes are TRBV7-6 and TRBJ1-1; D unresolved. V shed 5 bases and J shed 5 bases, with 18 bases lying between them. Germline assignment: CDR1 SGHVS and CDR2 FNYEAQ. This CDR3 contains 15 residues. The CDR3: CASSAGRGGGTEAFF. The CDR3 coding sequence is TGTGCCAGCAGCGCCGGAAGAGGTGGTGGGACTGAAGCTTTCTTT.

The chain is built from TRBV11-2 and TRBJ2-7, with D maybe TRBD2 (6 bases). This CDR3 contains 12 residues. The germline V gene encodes CDR1 SGHAT and CDR2 FQNNGV. CDR3 sequence reads: CATSRGGYEQYF. The CDR3 DNA reads as TGTGCTACAAGTAGGGGAGGCTACGAGCAGTACTTC. Filled out from reference TRBV11-2 and TRBJ2-7, the complete variable domain reads EAGVAQSPRYKIIEKRQSVAFWCNPISGHATLYWYQQILGQGPKLLIQFQNNGVVDDSQLPKDRFSAERLKGVDSTLKIQPAKLEDSAVYLCATSRGGYEQYFGPGTRLTVT.

The J gene is TRBJ2-5, the V gene TRBV28; D is unresolved. In germline, CDR1 is MDHEN, CDR2 SYDVKM. This CDR3 spans 14 amino acids. Trimming took off 5 bases at V and 5 bases at J, with 15 bases between the two ends. CDR3 residues: CASSKLPAGETQYF. The CDR3 DNA is TGTGCCAGCAGTAAACTGCCGGCCGGGGAGACCCAGTACTTC.

This clonotype came up once. V is TRBV28 and J is TRBJ2-1, with D unresolved. Germline V CDR1 and CDR2: MDHEN, SYDVKM. CDR3 size: 13 residues. V was pared by 5 bases and J by 6 bases, with 11 bases between. CDR3 amino acids: CASSPVPSNEQFF. The CDR3, as DNA: TGTGCCAGCAGTCCCGTGCCCTCCAATGAGCAGTTCTTC.

This sequence joins TRBV6-5 and TRBJ1-2; D is perhaps TRBD1 (6 bases). The germline V gene encodes CDR1 MNHEY and CDR2 SVGAGI. V was trimmed by 5 bases and J by 5 bases, leaving 15 bases between them. The CDR3 runs 14 residues. The CDR3 here is CASSQRDTGYGYTF. DNA for the CDR3: TGTGCCAGCAGTCAGCGGGACACCGGGTATGGCTACACCTTC.

The chain uses TRBV2 and TRBJ2-5; 7 bases are a match to TRBD1. The J segment lost 1 base and the V segment lost 6 bases, leaving 8 bases of the junction unmatched. CDR1 is SNHLY and CDR2 is FYNNEI in the germline V gene. The CDR3 runs to 15 residues. The CDR3 loop reads CASRVNRGFQETQYF. The CDR3 bases are TGTGCCAGCAGAGTTAACAGGGGATTCCAAGAGACCCAGTACTTC.

The rearrangement joins TRBV7-9 to TRBJ2-5; D is undetermined. The germline V gene has CDR1 SEHNR and CDR2 FQNEAQ (reference sequence). Trimming removed 1 base at V and 4 bases at J, with 19 bases between. The CDR3 totals 17 residues. The CDR3 sequence is CASSLGSGAGIGETQYF. The CDR3, as DNA: TGTGCCAGCAGCTTAGGTTCGGGCGCCGGAATCGGAGAGACCCAGTACTTC.

The V and J genes are TRBV20-1 and TRBJ2-2; the match to TRBD2 covers 11 bases. This CDR3 region has 16 residues. Unmatched junction bases numbered 8, after V lost 3 bases and J lost 5 bases. Looked up from germline, CDR1 is DFQATT and CDR2 is SNEGSKA (reference sequence). Here the CDR3 DNA reads TGCAGTGCTAGGGGGACTAGCGGACGAAGAACCGGGGAGCTGTTTTTT. Amino acids: CSARGTSGRRTGELFF.